This T cell receptor beta chain was recorded in a study of CD4 T cells in relation to SARS-CoV-2 and coronaviruses. Trimming took off 1 base at V and 8 bases at J, with 5 bases between the two ends. This CDR3 comprises 12 residues. Germline V lookup: CDR1 MGHDK, CDR2 SYGVNS. Comments on this clone: The antigen is not known.

Before the COVID-19 pandemic, during about 2010-2018, CD4+ T cells were taken from unexposed donors. The cells were cultured for under 13 days before CD4+ T cells were isolated. On days 3 and 7, cultures got half fresh IL-2 medium. Method: immunoSEQ multiplex PCR; TCRdb's copy keeps in-frame clones and lacks some. The table shows under 30,000 clones, with around 80% occurring only once. The chain has TRBV25-1 and TRBJ1-4; no clear D gene. The TCR was taken from a human donor in good health. Input material: CD4+ T cells from PBMCs, cultured in vitro. CDR3 nucleotides: TGTGCCAGCAGTGAATTTGGGGAAAAACTGTTTTTT. Its translation is CASSEFGEKLFF.